The 23 T cell receptor beta chains below all came from one sample that was sequenced in a study of T cell repertoires in cytomegalovirus infection. TCRdb itself ran the reads through MiXCR, one entry per CDR3 protein. The sample has some 350,000 distinct CDR3 sequences, roughly 29% seen once; the top ten hold approximately 20%. Their specific antigens are unknown. The input for sequencing was cultured PBMCs, taken from culture after CMV antigen stimulation. The receptors were gathered from a human donor in good health (CMV status not recorded). Some clones in this sample may be carry-over from other donors' samples.

The sample holds many counts of this clonotype. This sequence joins TRBV7-8 and TRBJ2-3; 7 bases are a match to TRBD1. J gave up 2 bases and V 5 bases, and 13 bases lay outside the gene matches. The CDR3 length is 17 residues. CDR1 is SGHVS, CDR2 FQNEAQ, per germline. CDR3 in DNA: TGTGCCAGCAGCAGGACAGGAGCCACATCCCTCACAGATACGCAGTATTTT. Its translation is CASSRTGATSLTDTQYF.

This clonotype was found a few times. This chain joins TRBV27 and TRBJ2-7; the D is unclear. Germline V gives CDR1 MNHEY, CDR2 SMNVEV (reference sequence). V was trimmed by 0 bases and J by 3 bases, leaving 15 bases between them. The CDR3 runs to 16 residues. The CDR3 bases are TGTGCCAGCAGTTTATCGAAATCCGGGCTGCTCTACGAGCAGTACTTC. Translation gives CASSLSKSGLLYEQYF.

The DNA of the CDR3 is TGTGCCTCACACTCGACTAATGAAAAACTGTTTTTT. Its translation is CASHSTNEKLFF. V usage is TRBV6-1 and J usage is TRBJ1-4; the D is unclear. V gave up 11 bases and J gave up 2 bases, with 9 bases separating them. This CDR3 spans 12 amino acids. Germline V gene lookup returns CDR1 MNHNS and CDR2 SASEGT.

This sequence joins TRBV10-3 and TRBJ2-5, with 7 bases that match TRBD1. Trimming cost V 2 bases and J 1 base; bases outside gene matches: 1. This CDR3 region has 14 residues. The germline gives CDR1 ENHRY, CDR2 SYGVKD. CDR3 sequence: CAISERDSQETQYF. CDR3 bases: TGTGCCATCAGTGAGCGGGACAGCCAAGAGACCCAGTACTTC.

The chain carries TRBV19 and TRBJ1-5, with D uncertain. The CDR3 contains 16 residues. V dropped 6 bases and J dropped 5 bases, with 20 bases sitting between them. The germline CDR1 and CDR2 sequences are LNHDA and SQIVND (reference sequence). The CDR3, as DNA: TGTGCCAGTAGGGTGGGGTCGAGACACTTGGATCAGCCCCAGCATTTT. Its translation is CASRVGSRHLDQPQHF.

The chain has TRBV6-1 and TRBJ1-5; D perhaps matches TRBD1 (5 bases). Germline lookup yields CDR1 MNHNS and CDR2 SASEGT. The V end was cut by 4 bases, the J end by 1 base, with 11 bases between. There are 15 residues in the CDR3. Written as DNA, the CDR3 is TGTGCCAGCAGTGCCGGGGCCAGGAGCAATCAGCCCCAGCATTTT. This translates into CASSAGARSNQPQHF.

This clonotype has just one count. The chain carries TRBV5-1 and TRBJ2-1; maybe TRBD2 (6 bases). This CDR3 comprises 16 residues. From germline, CDR1 is SGHRS and CDR2 YFSETQ. The ends were cut back, 6 bases at V and 0 bases at J, with 16 bases in the middle. In nucleotides, the CDR3 is TGCGCCAGCAAGGAGGCTAGCGAAGACTCCTACAATGAGCAGTTCTTC. Protein: CASKEASEDSYNEQFF.

V and J are TRBV2 and TRBJ1-3; D perhaps matches TRBD1 (5 bases). Germline CDR1 reads SNHLY; CDR2 reads FYNNEI. Trimming stripped 4 bases from V and 1 base from J, with 11 bases between. The CDR3 runs to 15 residues. The CDR3 DNA follows: TGTGCCAGCAGTGCTGCAGGGCATTCTGGAAACACCATATATTTT. Amino acids: CASSAAGHSGNTIYF.

In its sample, this clonotype was seen a few times. This sequence joins TRBV7-6 and TRBJ2-2; D not certain. This CDR3 has 16 residues. Germline CDR1 SGHVS, CDR2 FNYEAQ. V gave up 1 base and J gave up 0 bases, with 9 bases separating them. CDR3 nucleotide sequence: TGTGCCAGCAGCTTAGTGTACGGCACGAACACCGGGGAGCTGTTTTTT. This sequence encodes CASSLVYGTNTGELFF.

V is TRBV20-1 and J is TRBJ2-2; TRBD1 is a possible D gene (6 bases). Per the germline V gene, CDR1 is DFQATT and CDR2 is SNEGSKA (reference sequence). The V and J ends lost 2 bases and 7 bases respectively, with 11 bases between them. The CDR3 is 13 residues long. The CDR3 DNA is TGCAGTGCTAGAAAACAGGGTGACGGGGAGCTGTTTTTT. Its translation: CSARKQGDGELFF.

The rearrangement joins TRBV9 to TRBJ1-5; 7 bases are a match to TRBD1. The CDR3 is 18 residues long. CDR1 is SGDLS, CDR2 YYNGEE, per germline. V trimming: 4 bases; J trimming: 1 base; junction bases outside the gene matches: 14. This CDR3 reads CASSQGGLDAGSNQPQHF. CDR3 in DNA: TGTGCCAGCAGCCAGGGGGGACTTGACGCTGGGAGCAATCAGCCCCAGCATTTT. The full variable domain, completed using reference TRBV9 and TRBJ1-5, is DSGVTQTPKHLITATGQRVTLRCSPRSGDLSVYWYQQSLDQGLQFLIQYYNGEERAKGNILERFSAQQFPDLHSELNLSSLELGDSALYFCASSQGGLDAGSNQPQHFGDGTRLSIL.

This chain links TRBV7-9 with TRBJ2-2; no clear D. The V and J ends lost 3 bases and 10 bases respectively, with 6 bases between them. This CDR3 is 11 amino acids long. The germline gives CDR1 SEHNR, CDR2 FQNEAQ (reference sequence). CDR3 in DNA: TGTGCCAGCAGCTTCAGACTGGAGCTGTTTTTT. Translation gives CASSFRLELFF.

The J gene is TRBJ1-4, the V gene TRBV7-9, with 7 positions matching TRBD1. The ends lost 5 bases at V and 2 bases at J; junction bases unmatched: 2. CDR1 is SEHNR, CDR2 FQNEAQ, per germline (reference sequence). CDR3 size: 14 residues. The CDR3 region is CASSEDRTNEKLFF. CDR3 sequence (DNA): TGTGCCAGCAGCGAGGACAGGACTAATGAAAAACTGTTTTTT.

This clonotype has only a few counts. The chain joins TRBV7-9 to TRBJ2-5; no clear D. Germline V gene lookup returns CDR1 SEHNR and CDR2 FQNEAQ (reference sequence). Trimming pared 8 bases from V and 3 bases from J, leaving 13 bases between. The CDR3 sequence is 13 residues long. The CDR3 DNA follows: TGTGCCAGCGTCGAGAGCAGAGAAGAGACCCAGTACTTC. It is translated as CASVESREETQYF.

This clonotype was recorded many times. The gene calls are TRBV3-1 and TRBJ1-1, with TRBD1 matching 7 bases. The CDR3 is 14 residues long. Germline CDR1 reads LGHDT; CDR2 reads YNNKEL (reference sequence). V was pared by 1 base and J by 4 bases, with 3 bases of the junction left unmatched. The CDR3: CASSQAAGGTEAFF. CDR3 sequence (DNA): TGTGCCAGCAGCCAAGCGGCAGGGGGCACTGAAGCTTTCTTT.

This rearrangement joins TRBV12-3 or TRBV12-4 to TRBJ1-1; TRBD1 matches at 7 bases. The CDR3 extends over 11 amino acids. Losses at the gene ends were 2 bases for V and 11 bases for J; bases not matched to a gene: 2. CDR3 in DNA: TGTGCCAGCAGTTTAAACAGGGGTGCTTTCTTT. Translated: CASSLNRGAFF.

V and J are TRBV10-3 and TRBJ2-5; 7 positions match TRBD2. CDR1 is ENHRY, CDR2 SYGVKD, per germline. With V trimmed by 2 bases and J by 0 bases, 3 bases remained unmatched. The CDR3 runs to 15 residues. The CDR3 bases are TGTGCCATCAGTGAGGGGCGGGGGAACCAAGAGACCCAGTACTTC. It codes for CAISEGRGNQETQYF.

This CDR3 reads CASSLYEESEAFF. CDR3 sequence (DNA): TGTGCCAGCAGCTTATATGAGGAAAGTGAAGCTTTCTTT. The V and J genes are TRBV7-6 and TRBJ1-1; D gene ambiguous. V shed 2 bases and J shed 7 bases, with 11 bases lying between them. The CDR3 totals 13 residues. From germline, CDR1 is SGHVS and CDR2 FNYEAQ.

J is TRBJ1-3 and V is TRBV7-2; D gene ambiguous. The germline CDR1 and CDR2 sequences are SGHTA and FQGNSA. V was pared by 1 base and J by 0 bases, with 10 bases between. The CDR3 is made up of 16 amino acids. The CDR3 sequence is CASSLDRAPSGNTIYF. Here the CDR3 DNA reads TGTGCCAGCAGCTTAGACCGGGCCCCCTCTGGAAACACCATATATTTT.

V usage is TRBV20-1 and J usage is TRBJ2-5; possibly TRBD1 for D (6 bases). This CDR3 comprises 13 residues. Trimming shortened V by 6 bases and J by 2 bases, and 13 bases separated the two germline ends. CDR1 is DFQATT and CDR2 is SNEGSKA in the germline V gene (reference sequence). CDR3 sequence: CSASGQPQETQYF. The CDR3 DNA sequence: TGCAGTGCGTCCGGACAGCCACAAGAGACCCAGTACTTC.

This chain uses TRBV7-8 with TRBJ1-2, with D possibly TRBD1 on 6 matching bases. CDR3 length equals 14 residues. V lost 5 bases and J 8 bases, leaving 18 bases between the germline ends. Per the germline V gene, CDR1 is SGHVS and CDR2 is FQNEAQ. The CDR3 DNA sequence: TGTGCCAGCAGCCCCCGGTCTGGAGGGGGAGGCTACACCTTC. Encoded protein: CASSPRSGGGGYTF.

This clonotype was counted between two and nine times. J is TRBJ1-1 and V is TRBV12-5; D not certain. The length of the CDR3 is 15 residues. Germline V gene data show CDR1 as LGHNT and CDR2 as FRNRAP. Trimming left V 0 bases short and J 4 bases short, with 12 bases between. The DNA of the CDR3 is TGTGCTAGTGGTTTGGTACTTGGCCGTGGCACTGAAGCTTTCTTT. It encodes CASGLVLGRGTEAFF.

The chain employs TRBV4-2 and TRBJ2-2, with 8 bases that match TRBD2. Unmatched junction bases numbered 15, after V lost 3 bases and J lost 9 bases. This CDR3 has 17 amino acids. Germline V gene lookup returns CDR1 LGHNA and CDR2 YNFKEQ. CDR3 nucleotide sequence: TGTGCCAGCAGCCATCCTTCCCGGTTTAGCGGGATAAGGGAGCTGTTTTTT. Its protein product is CASSHPSRFSGIRELFF.